This entry lists 8 T cell receptor beta chains sequenced from one sample in a study of T cell responses to AZD1222 COVID-19 vaccine (dated by TCRdb to the early 2020s). The library was built by means of the immunoSEQ multiplex PCR assay. This immuneACCESS table, as held by TCRdb, lists in-frame sequences with V and J called but not all clones. Of the missing ones, under half trace to an unresolved V gene in checked studies; the others have no known cause. Here the sample has 140,000 to 150,000 clones; 75% to 95% occur a single time. The ten most abundant clones make up approximately 3% of the sample. The meaning of the sample's time point label: baseline before first vaccination. The treatment or condition label, as the study defines it: meningococcal conjugate vaccine given as trial control. The sample was peripheral blood, taken on day 0 of MenACWY control vaccination. These receptors were taken from an adult in good health.

This chain connects TRBV28 to TRBJ1-5; D perhaps matches TRBD1 (6 bases). The CDR3 extends over 15 amino acids. CDR1 MDHEN and CDR2 SYDVKM come from the germline V gene. V gave up 10 bases and J gave up 6 bases, with 22 bases separating them. Here the CDR3 DNA reads TGTGCCACCCAAATACTAGACAGGCGCGGTCAGCCCCAGCATTTT. Translated: CATQILDRRGQPQHF. The full variable domain, in which reference TRBV28 and TRBJ1-5 provide the parts outside the CDR3, is DVKVTQSSRYLVKRTGEKVFLECVQDMDHENMFWYRQDPGLGLRLIYFSYDVKMKEKGDIPEGYSVSREKKERFSLILESASTNQTSMYLCATQILDRRGQPQHFGDGTRLSIL.

The chain joins TRBV28 to TRBJ2-5, with 14 positions matching TRBD2. V gave up 2 bases and J gave up 6 bases; unmatched junction bases: 8. Germline CDR1 is MDHEN and CDR2 is SYDVKM. The CDR3 sequence is 17 residues long. CDR3 sequence: CASSLVGLAGVGKTQYF. DNA for the CDR3: TGTGCCAGCAGTTTAGTGGGACTAGCGGGAGTAGGAAAGACCCAGTACTTC. Filled out from reference TRBV28 and TRBJ2-5, the complete variable domain reads DVKVTQSSRYLVKRTGEKVFLECVQDMDHENMFWYRQDPGLGLRLIYFSYDVKMKEKGDIPEGYSVSREKKERFSLILESASTNQTSMYLCASSLVGLAGVGKTQYFGPGTRLLVL.

The V gene is TRBV7-9, the J gene TRBJ2-1; perhaps TRBD1 as D (6 bases). Germline CDR1 SEHNR, CDR2 FQNEAQ (reference sequence). The V end lost 0 bases, the J end lost 9 bases, and 6 bases lay between the germline ends. This CDR3 has 12 amino acids. The CDR3 region is CASSLAGGEQFF. The CDR3 DNA reads as TGTGCCAGCAGCTTAGCAGGGGGTGAGCAGTTCTTC. The full variable domain, completed using reference TRBV7-9 and TRBJ2-1, is DTGVSQNPRHKITKRGQNVTFRCDPISEHNRLYWYRQTLGQGPEFLTYFQNEAQLEKSRLLSDRFSAERPKGSFSTLEIQRTEQGDSAMYLCASSLAGGEQFFGPGTRLTVL.

V is TRBV3-1 (or the pseudogene TRBV3-2) and J is TRBJ1-2; D might be TRBD1 (5 bases). There are 15 residues in the CDR3. The V and J ends lost 4 bases and 4 bases respectively, with 16 bases between them. Germline V lookup: CDR1 LGHDT, CDR2 YNNKEL (reference sequence). The CDR3 coding sequence is TGTGCCAGCAGCCCCCTATCCGGACAAAGCTATGGCTACACCTTC. Its protein is CASSPLSGQSYGYTF.

The rearrangement uses TRBV27 and TRBJ1-2; D unclear. The CDR3 covers 15 residues. The ends were cut back, 0 bases at V and 6 bases at J, with 14 bases in the middle. Germline loops: CDR1 MNHEY, CDR2 SMNVEV (reference sequence). This chain's CDR3 is CASSLSVEVGNGYTF. The CDR3 region has the DNA TGTGCCAGCAGTTTATCGGTGGAGGTGGGGAATGGCTACACCTTC.

The chain joins TRBV11-2 to TRBJ2-7; D gene unclear. V was cut by 2 bases and J by 0 bases, with 2 bases left in between. CDR3 size: 12 residues. Germline V gene data show CDR1 as SGHAT and CDR2 as FQNNGV. CDR3: CASSLPSYEQYF. For the CDR3, the DNA is TGTGCCAGCAGCTTACCCTCCTACGAGCAGTACTTC.

The CDR3 bases are TGTGCCAGCAGTGAGCAGGAAGCGGATACGCAGTATTTT. Amino acid sequence: CASSEQEADTQYF. V is TRBV6-4 and J is TRBJ2-3, with D hard to call. V shed 3 bases and J shed 6 bases, with 10 bases lying between them. The CDR3 is 13 residues long. Looked up from germline, CDR1 is MRHNA and CDR2 is SNTAGT.

The rearrangement uses TRBV27 and TRBJ1-2, with D unclear. The CDR3 spans 15 residues. Germline CDR1 reads MNHEY; CDR2 reads SMNVEV (reference sequence). Trimming took 0 bases from V and 0 from J, leaving 8 bases between them. The CDR3 region has the DNA TGTGCCAGCAGTTTATCAGGACGGACTAACTATGGCTACACCTTC. Amino acids: CASSLSGRTNYGYTF.